This T cell receptor beta chain was sequenced during a study of OX40 agonist ivuxolimab in advanced cancers. Germline V gene data show CDR1 as MNHEY and CDR2 as SMNVEV (reference sequence). The CDR3 loop spans 13 amino acids. V lost 7 bases to trimming and J lost 0 bases, with 10 bases between them. Study conclusions and caveats: In general, CD8+ T cells held more expanded clones than CD4+ did, on average. The CD4+ and CD8+ T cells in the blood had expanded clonally by week 6 at 0.1 to 3.0 mg/kg.

Turning to this clone: Its matching antigen is unknown.

TCRdb's copy holds only in-frame clones and misses some; the assay was immunoSEQ multiplex PCR. The table has roughly 68,000 clones, 75% to 90% seen once. The sample here was CD4+ or CD8+ T cells sorted from blood, taken in a trial of the OX40 agonist ivuxolimab. The rearrangement uses TRBV27 and TRBJ2-7; a possible D gene is TRBD2 (6 bases). The sequence was collected from an adult with an advanced solid tumor such as melanoma, head and neck, liver or kidney cancer. DNA of the CDR3: TGTGCCAGCATGGGGGGTGTCTCCTACGAGCAGTACTTC. This sequence encodes CASMGGVSYEQYF.